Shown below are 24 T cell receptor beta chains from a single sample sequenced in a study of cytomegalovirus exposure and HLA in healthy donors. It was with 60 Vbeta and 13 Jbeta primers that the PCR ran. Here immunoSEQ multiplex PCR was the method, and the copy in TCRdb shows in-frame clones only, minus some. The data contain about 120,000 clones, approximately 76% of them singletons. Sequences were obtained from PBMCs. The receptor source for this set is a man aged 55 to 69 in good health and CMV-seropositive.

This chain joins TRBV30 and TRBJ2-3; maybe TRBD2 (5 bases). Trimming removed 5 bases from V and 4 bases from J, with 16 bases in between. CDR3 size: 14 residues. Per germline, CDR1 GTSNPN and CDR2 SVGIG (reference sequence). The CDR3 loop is CAWGSAGSPDTQYF. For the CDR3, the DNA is TGTGCCTGGGGATCGGCGGGTTCCCCAGATACGCAGTATTTT.

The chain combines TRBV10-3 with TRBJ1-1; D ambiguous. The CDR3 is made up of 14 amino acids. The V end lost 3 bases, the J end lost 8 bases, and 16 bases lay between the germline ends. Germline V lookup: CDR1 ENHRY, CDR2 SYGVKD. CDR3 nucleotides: TGTGCCATCAGTGACACACCCGGAGCTACCGAAGCTTTCTTT. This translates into CAISDTPGATEAFF.

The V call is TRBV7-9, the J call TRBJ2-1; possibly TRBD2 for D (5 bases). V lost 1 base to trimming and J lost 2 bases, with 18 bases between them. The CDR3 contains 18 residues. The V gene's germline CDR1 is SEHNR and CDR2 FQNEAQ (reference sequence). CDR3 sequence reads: CASSLVGSPLGPYNEQFF. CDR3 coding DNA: TGTGCCAGCAGCTTAGTAGGGAGCCCCCTCGGGCCCTACAATGAGCAGTTCTTC.

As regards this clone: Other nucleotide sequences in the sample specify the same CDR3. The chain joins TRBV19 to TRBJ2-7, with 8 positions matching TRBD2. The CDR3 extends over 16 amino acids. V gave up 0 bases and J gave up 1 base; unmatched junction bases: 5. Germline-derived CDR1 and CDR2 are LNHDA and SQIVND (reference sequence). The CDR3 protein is CASSIDPVAGSYEQYF. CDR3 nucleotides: TGTGCCAGTAGTATAGACCCAGTAGCGGGGTCCTACGAGCAGTACTTC.

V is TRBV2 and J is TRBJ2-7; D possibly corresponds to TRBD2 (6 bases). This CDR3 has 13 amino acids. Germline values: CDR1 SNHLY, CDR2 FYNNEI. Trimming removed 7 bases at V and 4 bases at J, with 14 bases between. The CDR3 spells CASMRGGEYEQYF. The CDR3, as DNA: TGTGCCAGCATGAGGGGCGGGGAGTACGAGCAGTACTTC.

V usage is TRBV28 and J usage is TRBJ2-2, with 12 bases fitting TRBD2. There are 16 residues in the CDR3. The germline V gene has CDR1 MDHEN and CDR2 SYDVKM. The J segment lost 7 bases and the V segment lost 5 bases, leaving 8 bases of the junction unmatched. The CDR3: CASSGTSGRGVGELFF. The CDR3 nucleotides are TGTGCCAGCAGTGGGACTAGCGGGCGGGGTGTCGGGGAGCTGTTTTTT.

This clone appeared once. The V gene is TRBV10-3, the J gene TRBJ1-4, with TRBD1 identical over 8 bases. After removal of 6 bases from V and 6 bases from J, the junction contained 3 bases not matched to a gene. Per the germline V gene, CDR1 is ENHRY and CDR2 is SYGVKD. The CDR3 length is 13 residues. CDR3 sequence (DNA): TGTGCCATCAGGCAGGGGGCGGATGAAAAACTGTTTTTT. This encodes CAIRQGADEKLFF.

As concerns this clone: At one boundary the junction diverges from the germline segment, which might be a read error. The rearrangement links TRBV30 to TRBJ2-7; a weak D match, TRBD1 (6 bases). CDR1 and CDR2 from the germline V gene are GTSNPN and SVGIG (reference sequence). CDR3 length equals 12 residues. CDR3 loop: CAWSTGLYGQYF. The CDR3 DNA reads TGTGCCTGGAGCACAGGGCTGTACGGGCAGTACTTC.

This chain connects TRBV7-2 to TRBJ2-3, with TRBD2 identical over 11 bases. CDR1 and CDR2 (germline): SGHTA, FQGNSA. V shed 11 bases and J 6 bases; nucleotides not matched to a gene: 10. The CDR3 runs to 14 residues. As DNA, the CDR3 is TGTGCCGCGGGACTAGCGGTTTCACGGGATACGCAGTATTTT. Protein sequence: CAAGLAVSRDTQYF.

DNA of the CDR3: TGTGCCAGCAGCCGGGGACAGGGGGAGAGGGAGCAGTACTTC. It translates to CASSRGQGEREQYF. This sequence joins TRBV5-4 and TRBJ2-7, with 11 bases identical to TRBD1. CDR1 and CDR2 (germline): SGHNT, YYREEE (reference sequence). Trimming cost V 4 bases and J 7 bases; bases outside gene matches: 7. This CDR3 has 14 amino acids.

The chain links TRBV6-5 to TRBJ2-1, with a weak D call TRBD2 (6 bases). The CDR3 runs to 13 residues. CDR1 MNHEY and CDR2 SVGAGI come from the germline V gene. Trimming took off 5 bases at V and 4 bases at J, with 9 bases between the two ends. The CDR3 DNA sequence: TGTGCCAGCAGTCCGGGGGAATACAATGAGCAGTTCTTC. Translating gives CASSPGEYNEQFF.

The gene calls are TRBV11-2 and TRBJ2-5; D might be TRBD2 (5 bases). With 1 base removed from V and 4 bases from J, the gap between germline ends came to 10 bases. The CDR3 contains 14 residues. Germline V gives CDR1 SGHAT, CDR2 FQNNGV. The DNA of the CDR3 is TGTGCCAGCAGCTTAGGGCTAGCCCCAGAGACCCAGTACTTC. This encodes CASSLGLAPETQYF.

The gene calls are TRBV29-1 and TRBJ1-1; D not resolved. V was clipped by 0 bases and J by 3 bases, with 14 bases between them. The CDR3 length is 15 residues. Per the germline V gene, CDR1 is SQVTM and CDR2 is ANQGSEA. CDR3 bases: TGCAGCGTTGAAGATATGAGGCCCGGGGACACTGAAGCTTTCTTT. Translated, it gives CSVEDMRPGDTEAFF. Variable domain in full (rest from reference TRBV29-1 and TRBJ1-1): SAVISQKPSRDICQRGTSLTIQCQVDSQVTMMFWYRQQPGQSLTLIATANQGSEATYESGFVIDKFPISRPNLTFSTLTVSNMSPEDSSIYLCSVEDMRPGDTEAFFGQGTRLTVV.

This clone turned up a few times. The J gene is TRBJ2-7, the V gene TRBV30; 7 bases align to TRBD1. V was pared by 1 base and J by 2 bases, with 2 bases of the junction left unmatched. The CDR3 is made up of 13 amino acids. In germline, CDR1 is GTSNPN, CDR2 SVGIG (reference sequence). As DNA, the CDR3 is TGTGCCTGGAGTGACAGGGGAACCTACGAGCAGTACTTC. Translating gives CAWSDRGTYEQYF.

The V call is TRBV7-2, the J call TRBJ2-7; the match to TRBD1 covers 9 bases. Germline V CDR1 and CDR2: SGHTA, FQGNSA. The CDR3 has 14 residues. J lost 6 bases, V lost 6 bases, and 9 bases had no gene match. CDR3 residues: CASRQGQGIREQYF. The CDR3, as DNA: TGTGCCAGCAGACAAGGACAGGGGATTCGCGAGCAGTACTTC.

The CDR3 bases are TGCGCCAGCAGCTTCCAACTACCCATCACGCGGGTTAGGTCCGGGGAGCTGTTTTTT. Residues: CASSFQLPITRVRSGELFF. This sequence joins TRBV5-1 and TRBJ2-2, with D possibly TRBD2 on 5 matching bases. The germline V gene has CDR1 SGHRS and CDR2 YFSETQ. V was shortened by 2 bases and J by 6 bases, with 26 bases between the two germline ends. CDR3 length: 19 residues.

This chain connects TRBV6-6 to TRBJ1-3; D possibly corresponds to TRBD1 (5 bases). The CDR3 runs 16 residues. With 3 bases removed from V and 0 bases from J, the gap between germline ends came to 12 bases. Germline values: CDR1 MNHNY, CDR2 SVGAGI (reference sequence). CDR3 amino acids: CASSYEGAASGNTIYF. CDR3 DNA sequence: TGTGCCAGCAGTTATGAAGGGGCTGCCTCTGGAAACACCATATATTTT.

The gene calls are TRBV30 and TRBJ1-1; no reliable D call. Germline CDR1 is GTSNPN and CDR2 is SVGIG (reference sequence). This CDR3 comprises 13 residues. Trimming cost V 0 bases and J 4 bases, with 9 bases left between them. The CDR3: CAWSVSGATEAFF. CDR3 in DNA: TGTGCCTGGAGTGTCTCCGGAGCCACTGAAGCTTTCTTT.

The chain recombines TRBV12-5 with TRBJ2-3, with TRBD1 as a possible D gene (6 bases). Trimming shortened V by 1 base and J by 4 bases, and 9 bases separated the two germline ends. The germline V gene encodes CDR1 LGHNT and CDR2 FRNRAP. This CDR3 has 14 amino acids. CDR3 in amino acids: CASGLDRVADTQYF. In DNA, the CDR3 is TGTGCTAGTGGTTTGGACAGGGTGGCAGATACGCAGTATTTT.

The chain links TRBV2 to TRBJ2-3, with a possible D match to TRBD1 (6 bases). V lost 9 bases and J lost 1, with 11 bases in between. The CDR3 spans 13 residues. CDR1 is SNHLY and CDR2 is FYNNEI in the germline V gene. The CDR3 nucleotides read TGTGCCAGGGGGGCGTCCCGCACAGATACGCAGTATTTT. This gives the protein CARGASRTDTQYF.

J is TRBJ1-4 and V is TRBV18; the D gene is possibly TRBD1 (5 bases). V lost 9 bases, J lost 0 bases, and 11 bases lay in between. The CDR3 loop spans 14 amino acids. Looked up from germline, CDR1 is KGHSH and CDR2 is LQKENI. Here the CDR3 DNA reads TGTGCCAGTTCCTCGGGGGCAACTAATGAAAAACTGTTTTTT. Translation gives CASSSGATNEKLFF.

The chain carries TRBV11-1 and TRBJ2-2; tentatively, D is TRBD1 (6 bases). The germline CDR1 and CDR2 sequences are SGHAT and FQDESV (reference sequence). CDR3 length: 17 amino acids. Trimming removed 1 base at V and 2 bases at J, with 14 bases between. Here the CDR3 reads CASSLDPAGVNTGELFF. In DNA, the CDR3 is TGTGCCAGCAGCTTAGATCCTGCAGGGGTTAACACCGGGGAGCTGTTTTTT. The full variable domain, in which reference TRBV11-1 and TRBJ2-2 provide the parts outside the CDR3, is EAEVAQSPRYKITEKSQAVAFWCDPISGHATLYWYRQILGQGPELLVQFQDESVVDDSQLPKDRFSAERLKGVDSTLKIQPAELGDSAMYLCASSLDPAGVNTGELFFGEGSRLTVL.

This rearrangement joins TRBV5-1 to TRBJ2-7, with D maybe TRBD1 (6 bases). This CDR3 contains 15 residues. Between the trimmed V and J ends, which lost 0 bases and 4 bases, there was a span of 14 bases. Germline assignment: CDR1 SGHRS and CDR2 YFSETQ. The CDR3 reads CASSLGGTGLYEQYF. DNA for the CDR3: TGCGCCAGCAGCTTGGGGGGTACAGGGCTTTACGAGCAGTACTTC.

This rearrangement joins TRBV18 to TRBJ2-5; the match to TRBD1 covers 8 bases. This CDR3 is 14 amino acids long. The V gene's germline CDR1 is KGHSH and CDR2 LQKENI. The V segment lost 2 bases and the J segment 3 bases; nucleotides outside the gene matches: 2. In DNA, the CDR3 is TGTGCCAGCTCACCATCGACAGGGGAAGAGACCCAGTACTTC. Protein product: CASSPSTGEETQYF.